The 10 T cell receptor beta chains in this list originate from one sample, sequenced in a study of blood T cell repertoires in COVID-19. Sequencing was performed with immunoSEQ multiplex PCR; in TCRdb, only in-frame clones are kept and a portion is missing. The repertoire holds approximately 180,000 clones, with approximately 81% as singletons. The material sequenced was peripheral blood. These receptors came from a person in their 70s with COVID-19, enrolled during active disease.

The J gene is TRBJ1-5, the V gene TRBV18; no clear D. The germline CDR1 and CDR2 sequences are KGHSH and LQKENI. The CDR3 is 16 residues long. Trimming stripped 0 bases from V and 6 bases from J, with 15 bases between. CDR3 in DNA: TGTGCCAGCTCACCACCGTTGGGCTTGGGAGGTCAGCCCCAGCATTTT. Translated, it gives CASSPPLGLGGQPQHF.

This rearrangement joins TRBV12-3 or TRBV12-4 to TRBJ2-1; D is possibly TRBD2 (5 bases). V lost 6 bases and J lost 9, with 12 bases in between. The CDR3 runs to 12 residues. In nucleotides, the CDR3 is TGTGCCAGCAGGACCCGTCGGGGTGAGCAGTTCTTC. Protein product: CASRTRRGEQFF.

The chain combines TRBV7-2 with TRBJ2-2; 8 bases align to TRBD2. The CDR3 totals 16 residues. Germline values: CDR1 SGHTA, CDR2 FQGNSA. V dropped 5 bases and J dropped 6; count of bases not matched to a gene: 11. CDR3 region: CASSPLPGGGPGELFF. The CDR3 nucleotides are TGTGCCAGCAGCCCTCTCCCGGGGGGGGGACCCGGGGAGCTGTTTTTT.

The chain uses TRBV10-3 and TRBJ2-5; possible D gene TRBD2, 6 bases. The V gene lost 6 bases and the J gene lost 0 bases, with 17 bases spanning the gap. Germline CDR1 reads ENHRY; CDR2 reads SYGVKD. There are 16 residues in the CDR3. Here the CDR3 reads CAIRAFPSGDQETQYF. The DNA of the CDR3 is TGTGCCATCAGGGCCTTCCCCTCGGGGGACCAAGAGACCCAGTACTTC.

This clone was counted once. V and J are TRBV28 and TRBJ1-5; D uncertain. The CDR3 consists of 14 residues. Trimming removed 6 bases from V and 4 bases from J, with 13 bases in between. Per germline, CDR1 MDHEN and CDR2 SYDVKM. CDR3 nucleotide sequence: TGTGCCAGCAGAGAAGGAGGAGATAATCAGCCCCAGCATTTT. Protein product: CASREGGDNQPQHF.

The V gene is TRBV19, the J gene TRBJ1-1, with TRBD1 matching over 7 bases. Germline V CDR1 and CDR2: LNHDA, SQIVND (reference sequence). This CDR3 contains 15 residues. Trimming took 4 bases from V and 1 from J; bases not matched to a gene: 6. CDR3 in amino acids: CASSTTGTANTEAFF. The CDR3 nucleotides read TGTGCCAGTAGTACGACCGGGACAGCGAACACTGAAGCTTTCTTT. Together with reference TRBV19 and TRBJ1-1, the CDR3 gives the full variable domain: DGGITQSPKYLFRKEGQNVTLSCEQNLNHDAMYWYRQDPGQGLRLIYYSQIVNDFQKGDIAEGYSVSREKKESFPLTVTSAQKNPTAFYLCASSTTGTANTEAFFGQGTRLTVV.

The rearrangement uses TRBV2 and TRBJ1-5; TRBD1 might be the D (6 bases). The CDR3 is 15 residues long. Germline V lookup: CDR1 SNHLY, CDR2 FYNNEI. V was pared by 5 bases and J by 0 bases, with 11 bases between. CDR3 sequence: CASSRGFDSNQPQHF. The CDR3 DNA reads TGTGCCAGCAGTAGGGGGTTCGATAGCAATCAGCCCCAGCATTTT.

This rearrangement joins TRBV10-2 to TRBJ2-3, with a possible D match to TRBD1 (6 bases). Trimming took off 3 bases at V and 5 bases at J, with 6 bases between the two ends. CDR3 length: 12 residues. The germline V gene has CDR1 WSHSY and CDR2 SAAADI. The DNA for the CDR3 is TGCGCCAGCAGTGAAGGGGGAGATACGCAGTATTTT. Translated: CASSEGGDTQYF.

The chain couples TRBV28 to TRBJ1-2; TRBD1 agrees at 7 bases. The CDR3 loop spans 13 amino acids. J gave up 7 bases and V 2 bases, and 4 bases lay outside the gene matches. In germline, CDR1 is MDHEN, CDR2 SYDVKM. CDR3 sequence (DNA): TGTGCCAGCAGTTTAAGGCAGGGGGGTGGCTACACCTTC. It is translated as CASSLRQGGGYTF.

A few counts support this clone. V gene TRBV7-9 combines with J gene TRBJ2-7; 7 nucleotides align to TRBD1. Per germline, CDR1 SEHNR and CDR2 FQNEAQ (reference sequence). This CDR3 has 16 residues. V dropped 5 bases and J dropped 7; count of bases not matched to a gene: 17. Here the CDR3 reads CASSTPPGQRLSEQYF. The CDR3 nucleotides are TGTGCCAGCAGCACACCCCCGGGACAGAGACTCTCAGAGCAGTACTTC.